This TCR beta chain derives from a study of T cell repertoires in cytomegalovirus infection. Study at large: An indication of both CMV infection and matching HLA type came from public TCR beta signatures.

Each CDR3 protein is one row after TCRdb ran MiXCR on the reads. The table lists about 55,000 distinct CDR3 sequences, 20% to 25% of them singletons. Note on this clonotype: Its antigen is unidentified.

Study results and limitations: Identification of carriers of CMV plus the relevant HLA was achieved through cumulative public TCR beta family frequency. CMV-specific TCR beta clonotypes restricted by HLA-C were the ones dominating the ex vivo response.

Germline values: CDR1 KGHSH, CDR2 LQKENI. This CDR3 region has 15 residues. The J segment lost 7 bases and the V segment lost 4 bases, leaving 8 bases of the junction unmatched. The V call is TRBV18, the J call TRBJ2-3; 10 bases map to TRBD1. This receptor was identified in a human donor in good health (CMV status not recorded). Some clones in this sample may be carry-over from other donors' samples. Sequencing used CD8+ T cells from cultured PBMCs, obtained from culture after CMV antigen stimulation. The CDR3 region is CASSHRDRGLNTQYF. The CDR3 nucleotides read TGTGCCAGCTCACACCGGGACAGGGGTTTGAATACGCAGTATTTT.